This T cell receptor (beta chain) was identified in a study of cytomegalovirus exposure and HLA in healthy donors. From germline, CDR1 is LNHDA and CDR2 SQIVND (reference sequence). The CDR3 covers 15 residues. Trimming took off 6 bases at V and 7 bases at J, with 19 bases between the two ends. The PCR employed 60 Vbeta primers together with 13 Jbeta primers. Method: immunoSEQ multiplex PCR; TCRdb's copy keeps in-frame clones and lacks some. Among over 110,000 clones listed, around 80% were seen once. The sequence was obtained from a female donor in good health and CMV-seronegative. The chain couples TRBV19 to TRBJ1-5; D is perhaps TRBD1 (5 bases). Specimen: PBMCs. The CDR3 nucleotides read TGTGCCAGTAGGGGCACCGGGGGGGTTCGACAGCCCCAGCATTTT. Translating gives CASRGTGGVRQPQHF.